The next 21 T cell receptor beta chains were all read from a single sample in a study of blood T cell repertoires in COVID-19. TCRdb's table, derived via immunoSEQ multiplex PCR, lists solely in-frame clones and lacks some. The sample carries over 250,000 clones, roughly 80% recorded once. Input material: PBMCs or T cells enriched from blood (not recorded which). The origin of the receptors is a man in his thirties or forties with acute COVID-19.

The DNA of the CDR3 is TGTGCCAGCAGTGAATCCGTCACCGGGGAGCTGTTTTTT. It encodes CASSESVTGELFF. This rearrangement joins TRBV6-1 to TRBJ2-2; D is uncertain. Trimming took off 2 bases at V and 4 bases at J, with 5 bases between the two ends. The V gene's germline CDR1 is MNHNS and CDR2 SASEGT. This CDR3 region has 13 residues.

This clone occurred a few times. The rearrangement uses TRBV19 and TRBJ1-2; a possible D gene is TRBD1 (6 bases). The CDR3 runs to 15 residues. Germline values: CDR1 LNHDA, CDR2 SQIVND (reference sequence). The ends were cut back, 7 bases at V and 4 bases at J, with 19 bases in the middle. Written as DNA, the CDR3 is TGTGCCAGTACCAGTGGGGGGGCCGCCTTCTATGGCTACACCTTC. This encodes CASTSGGAAFYGYTF.

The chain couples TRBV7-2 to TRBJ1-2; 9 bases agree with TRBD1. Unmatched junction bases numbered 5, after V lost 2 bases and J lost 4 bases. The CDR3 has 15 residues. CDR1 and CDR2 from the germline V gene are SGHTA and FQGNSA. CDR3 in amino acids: CASSLTYRGLYGYTF. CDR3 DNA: TGTGCCAGCAGCTTAACCTACAGGGGGCTCTATGGCTACACCTTC.

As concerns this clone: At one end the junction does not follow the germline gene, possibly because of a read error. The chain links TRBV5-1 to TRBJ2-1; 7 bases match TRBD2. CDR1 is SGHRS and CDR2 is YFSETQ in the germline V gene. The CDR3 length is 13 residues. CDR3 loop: CASSLASGGEQFF. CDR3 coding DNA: TGTGCCAGCAGCTTGGCTTCGGGGGGTGAGCAGTTCTTC.

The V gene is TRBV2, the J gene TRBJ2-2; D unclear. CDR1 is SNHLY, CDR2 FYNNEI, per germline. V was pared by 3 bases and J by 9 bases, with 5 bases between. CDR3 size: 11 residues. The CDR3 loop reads CASSETWELFF. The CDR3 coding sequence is TGTGCCAGCAGTGAGACTTGGGAGCTGTTTTTT. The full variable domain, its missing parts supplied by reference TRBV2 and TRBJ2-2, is EPEVTQTPSHQVTQMGQEVILRCVPISNHLYFYWYRQILGQKVEFLVSFYNNEISEKSEIFDDQFSVERPDGSNFTLKIRSTKLEDSAMYFCASSETWELFFGEGSRLTVL.

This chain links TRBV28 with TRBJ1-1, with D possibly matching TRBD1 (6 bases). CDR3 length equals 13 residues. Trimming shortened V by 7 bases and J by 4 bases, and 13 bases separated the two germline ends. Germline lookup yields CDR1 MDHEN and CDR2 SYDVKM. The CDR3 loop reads CASILGASTEAFF. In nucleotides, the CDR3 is TGTGCCAGCATCCTGGGGGCGAGCACTGAAGCTTTCTTT.

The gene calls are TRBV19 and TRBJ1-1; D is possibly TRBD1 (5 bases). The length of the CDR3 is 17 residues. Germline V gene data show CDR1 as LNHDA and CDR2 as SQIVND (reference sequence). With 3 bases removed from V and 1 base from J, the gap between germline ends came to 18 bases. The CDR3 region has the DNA TGTGCCAGTAGTATTAGGGTCGTGGGGGGTAAGAACACTGAAGCTTTCTTT. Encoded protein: CASSIRVVGGKNTEAFF.

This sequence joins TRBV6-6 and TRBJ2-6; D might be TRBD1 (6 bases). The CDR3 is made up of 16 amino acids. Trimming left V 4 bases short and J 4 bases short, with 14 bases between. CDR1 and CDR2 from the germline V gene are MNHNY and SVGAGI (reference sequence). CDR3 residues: CASSSPDRPGANVLTF. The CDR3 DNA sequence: TGTGCCAGCAGTTCTCCCGACAGGCCCGGGGCCAACGTCCTGACTTTC.

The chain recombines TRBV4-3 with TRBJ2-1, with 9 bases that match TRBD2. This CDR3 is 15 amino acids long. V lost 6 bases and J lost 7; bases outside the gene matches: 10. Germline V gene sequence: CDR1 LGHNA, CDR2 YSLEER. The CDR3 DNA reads TGCGCCAGCAGTCGGGGACTAGCCAATATAAATGAGCAGTTCTTC. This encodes CASSRGLANINEQFF.

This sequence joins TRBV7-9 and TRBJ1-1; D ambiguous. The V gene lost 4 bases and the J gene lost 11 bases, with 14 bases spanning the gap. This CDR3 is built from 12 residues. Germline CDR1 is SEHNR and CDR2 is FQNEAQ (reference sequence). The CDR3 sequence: CASSSDSRAAFF. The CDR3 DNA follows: TGTGCCAGCAGCTCGGACTCGAGGGCCGCTTTCTTT.

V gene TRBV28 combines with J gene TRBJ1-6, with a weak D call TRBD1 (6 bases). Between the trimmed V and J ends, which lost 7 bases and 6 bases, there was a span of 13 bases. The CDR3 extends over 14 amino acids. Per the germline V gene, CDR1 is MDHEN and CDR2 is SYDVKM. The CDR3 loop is CASILGASNSPLHF. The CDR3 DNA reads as TGTGCCAGCATATTGGGGGCAAGTAATTCACCCCTCCACTTT. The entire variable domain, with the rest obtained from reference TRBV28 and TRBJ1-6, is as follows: DVKVTQSSRYLVKRTGEKVFLECVQDMDHENMFWYRQDPGLGLRLIYFSYDVKMKEKGDIPEGYSVSREKKERFSLILESASTNQTSMYLCASILGASNSPLHFGNGTRLTVT.

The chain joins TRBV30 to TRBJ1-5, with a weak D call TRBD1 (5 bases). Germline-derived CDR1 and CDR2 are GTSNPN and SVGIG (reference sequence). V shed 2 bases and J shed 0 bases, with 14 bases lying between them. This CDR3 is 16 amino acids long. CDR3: CAWSTGHLNSNQPQHF. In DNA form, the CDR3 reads TGTGCCTGGAGTACCGGACATTTAAATAGCAATCAGCCCCAGCATTTT.

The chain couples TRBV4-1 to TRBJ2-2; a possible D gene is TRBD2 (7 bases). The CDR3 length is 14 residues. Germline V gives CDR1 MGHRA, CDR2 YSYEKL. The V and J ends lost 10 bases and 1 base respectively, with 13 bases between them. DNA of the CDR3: TGCGCCACCTGGGGGGGCCAGAACACCGGGGAGCTGTTTTTT. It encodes CATWGGQNTGELFF.

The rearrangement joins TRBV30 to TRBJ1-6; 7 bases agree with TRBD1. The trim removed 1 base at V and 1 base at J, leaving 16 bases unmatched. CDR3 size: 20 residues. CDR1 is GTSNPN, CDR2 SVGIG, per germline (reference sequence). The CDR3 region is CAWSGDPRTGVESYNSPLHF. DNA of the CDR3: TGTGCCTGGAGTGGGGACCCACGCACAGGGGTAGAATCCTATAATTCACCCCTCCACTTT. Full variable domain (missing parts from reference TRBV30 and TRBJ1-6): SQTIHQWPATLVQPVGSPLSLECTVEGTSNPNLYWYRQAAGRGLQLLFYSVGIGQISSEVPQNLSASRPQDRQFILSSKKLLLSDSGFYLCAWSGDPRTGVESYNSPLHFGNGTRLTVT.

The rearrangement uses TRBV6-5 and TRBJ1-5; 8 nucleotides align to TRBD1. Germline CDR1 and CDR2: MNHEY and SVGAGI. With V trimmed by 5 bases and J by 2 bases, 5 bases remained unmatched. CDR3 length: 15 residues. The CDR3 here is CASSHTTGGNQPQHF. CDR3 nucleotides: TGTGCCAGCAGTCATACGACAGGGGGCAATCAGCCCCAGCATTTT.

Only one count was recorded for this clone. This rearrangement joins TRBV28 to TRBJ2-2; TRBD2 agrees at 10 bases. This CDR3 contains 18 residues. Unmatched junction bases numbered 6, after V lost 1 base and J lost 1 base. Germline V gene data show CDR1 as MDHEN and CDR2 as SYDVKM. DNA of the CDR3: TGTGCCAGCAGTTTATTGGTTAGCGGGGGGCTGAACACCGGGGAGCTGTTTTTT. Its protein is CASSLLVSGGLNTGELFF.

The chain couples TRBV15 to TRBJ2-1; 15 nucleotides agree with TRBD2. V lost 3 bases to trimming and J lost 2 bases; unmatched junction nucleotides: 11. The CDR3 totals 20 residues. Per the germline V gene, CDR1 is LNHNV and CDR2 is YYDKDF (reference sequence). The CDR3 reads CATSRDQRTSGGATYNEQFF. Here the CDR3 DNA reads TGTGCCACCAGCAGGGACCAGCGGACTAGCGGGGGGGCCACCTACAATGAGCAGTTCTTC.

The DNA of the CDR3 is TGTGCCAGCAGCTTGAAGTCGGGGGGCTACACCTTC. Translation: CASSLKSGGYTF. V and J are TRBV7-2 and TRBJ1-2; D not certain. The CDR3 is 12 amino acids. The V gene's germline CDR1 is SGHTA and CDR2 FQGNSA. Between the trimmed V and J ends, which lost 3 bases and 8 bases, there was a span of 10 bases.

The CDR3 here is CASSIRQGVANEKLFF. The CDR3 bases are TGTGCCAGTAGTATAAGGCAGGGGGTGGCTAATGAAAAACTGTTTTTT. V is TRBV19 and J is TRBJ1-4, with 7 bases matching TRBD1. This CDR3 has 16 residues. After removal of 2 bases from V and 3 bases from J, the junction contained 6 bases not matched to a gene. The V gene's germline CDR1 is LNHDA and CDR2 SQIVND (reference sequence).

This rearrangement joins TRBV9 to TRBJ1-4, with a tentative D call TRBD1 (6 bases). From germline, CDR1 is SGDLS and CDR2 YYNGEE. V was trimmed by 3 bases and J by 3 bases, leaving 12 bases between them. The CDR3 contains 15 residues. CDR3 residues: CASSAREGANEKLFF. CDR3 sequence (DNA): TGTGCCAGCAGCGCCCGCGAGGGGGCTAATGAAAAACTGTTTTTT.

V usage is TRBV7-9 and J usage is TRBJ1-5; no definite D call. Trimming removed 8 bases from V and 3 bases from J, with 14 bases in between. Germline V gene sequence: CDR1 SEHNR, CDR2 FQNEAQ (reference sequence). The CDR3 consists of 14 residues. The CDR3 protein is CASASNSPNQPQHF. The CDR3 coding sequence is TGTGCCAGCGCCTCGAACAGCCCCAATCAGCCCCAGCATTTT.